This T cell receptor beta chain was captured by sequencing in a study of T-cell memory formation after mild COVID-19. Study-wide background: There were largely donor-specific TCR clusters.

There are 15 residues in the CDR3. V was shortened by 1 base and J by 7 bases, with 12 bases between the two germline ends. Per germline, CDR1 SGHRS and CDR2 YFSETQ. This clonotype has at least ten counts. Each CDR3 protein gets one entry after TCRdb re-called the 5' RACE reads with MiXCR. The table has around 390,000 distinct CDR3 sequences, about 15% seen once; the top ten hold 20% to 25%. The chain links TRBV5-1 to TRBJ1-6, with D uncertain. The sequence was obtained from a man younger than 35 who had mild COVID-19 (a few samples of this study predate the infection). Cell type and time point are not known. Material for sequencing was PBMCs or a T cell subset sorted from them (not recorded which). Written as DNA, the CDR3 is TGCGCCAGCAGCTTGAGTGGCGGGCAAAATTCACCCCTCCACTTT. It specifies CASSLSGGQNSPLHF.